This T cell receptor beta chain originates from a study of control samples from healthy donors and cancer patients. The CDR3 totals 14 residues. Germline CDR1 is SGHVS and CDR2 is FQNEAQ. Assay: immunoSEQ multiplex PCR; the TCRdb copy retains only in-frame clones and omits some. The profile shows 60,000 to 95,000 clones, 75% to 90% of them singletons. About this clone itself: An end of the junction does not agree with germline; a read error may underlie this.

Sequencing used PBMCs. V is TRBV7-8 and J is TRBJ2-2, with D possibly being TRBD2 (5 bases). The TCR was taken from a woman between 45 and 65 years old with colorectal cancer. The CDR3 region is CASSQPGSTEELFF. CDR3 coding DNA: TGTGCCAGCAGCCAGCCGGGGTCCACCGAGGAGCTGTTTTTT.